The 21 T cell receptor beta chains below all came from one sample that was sequenced in a study of cytomegalovirus exposure and HLA in healthy donors. Use of 60 Vbeta and 13 Jbeta primers characterized the PCR. Profiled with immunoSEQ multiplex PCR; TCRdb holds only in-frame clones, not every one. The table has approximately 140,000 clones, 65% to 90% seen once. The material sequenced was PBMCs. The receptors were gathered from a girl aged 2 to 10 in good health and CMV-seronegative.

The J gene is TRBJ2-3, the V gene TRBV6-5, with TRBD2 identical over 12 bases. The junction had 4 bases not matched to a gene; V was cut back by 5 bases and J by 4 bases. CDR1 and CDR2 from the germline V gene are MNHEY and SVGAGI. The CDR3 is made up of 15 amino acids. The chain's CDR3 is CASSKTSGSPDTQYF. DNA of the CDR3: TGTGCCAGCAGTAAGACTAGCGGGAGCCCAGATACGCAGTATTTT.

The chain is built from TRBV7-6 and TRBJ2-3, with a possible D match to TRBD2 (6 bases). CDR1 and CDR2 (germline): SGHVS, FNYEAQ. CDR3 size: 14 residues. Trimming took 2 bases from V and 3 from J, leaving 9 bases between them. The CDR3 loop is CASSLTGETDTQYF. In DNA, the CDR3 is TGTGCCAGCAGCTTAACGGGGGAGACAGATACGCAGTATTTT.

Turning to this clone: A read error may account for a junction end that differs from germline. The chain recombines TRBV7-7 with TRBJ2-5; 13 positions agree with TRBD2. From germline, CDR1 is SSHAT and CDR2 FNYEAQ (reference sequence). The CDR3 covers 17 residues. CDR3 coding DNA: TGTGCTAGCAGCCCAAACCCGGGACTAGCGGGGCGGGAGACCCAGTACTTC. Protein: CASSPNPGLAGRETQYF.

This sequence joins TRBV19 and TRBJ1-1; D gene uncertain. Germline CDR1 reads LNHDA; CDR2 reads SQIVND (reference sequence). V was cut by 3 bases and J by 1 base, with 9 bases left in between. This CDR3 region has 14 residues. The CDR3 DNA reads TGTGCCAGTAGTATTTTAGAGGGGAACACTGAAGCTTTCTTT. Protein product: CASSILEGNTEAFF.

CDR3 nucleotides: TGTGCCATTCTCCAAGGAACCGGATTGAGCGGCGAGCAGTACTTC. It translates to CAILQGTGLSGEQYF. J is TRBJ2-7 and V is TRBV28, with TRBD2 as a possible D gene (5 bases). The CDR3 is 15 residues long. Germline-derived CDR1 and CDR2 are MDHEN and SYDVKM. V lost 10 bases, J lost 6 bases, and 25 bases lay in between.

The chain is built from TRBV5-4 and TRBJ2-5; 14 nucleotides match TRBD2. The CDR3 contains 17 residues. CDR1 and CDR2 from the germline V gene are SGHNT and YYREEE (reference sequence). J gave up 0 bases and V 3 bases, and 4 bases lay outside the gene matches. The CDR3 is CASSSRTSGRYQETQYF. Here the CDR3 DNA reads TGTGCCAGCAGCTCCCGGACTAGCGGGAGGTACCAAGAGACCCAGTACTTC.

The V and J genes are TRBV6-6 and TRBJ2-2, with 10 nucleotides matching TRBD1. The germline V gene has CDR1 MNHNY and CDR2 SVGAGI (reference sequence). This CDR3 has 16 amino acids. The V gene end was trimmed by 5 bases and the J gene end by 2 bases; junction bases not matched to a gene: 5. CDR3 DNA sequence: TGTGCCAGCAGTAAGCGGGACAGGGGAAACACCGGGGAGCTGTTTTTT. Its protein product is CASSKRDRGNTGELFF.

V usage is TRBV2 and J usage is TRBJ2-7, with 7 nucleotides matching TRBD2. V shed 7 bases, J shed 10 bases, and the junction held 4 bases outside the gene matches. This CDR3 region has 10 residues. Germline lookup yields CDR1 SNHLY and CDR2 FYNNEI. The CDR3 DNA is TGTGCCAGCAAAGGGAGGGACCAGTACTTC. The encoded protein is CASKGRDQYF.

This clone has just one count. This rearrangement joins TRBV29-1 to TRBJ1-2; TRBD1 matches at 7 bases. Germline CDR1 and CDR2: SQVTM and ANQGSEA. V lost 5 bases, J lost 8 bases, and 8 bases stayed unmatched. This CDR3 is 12 amino acids long. The CDR3 bases are TGCAGCGTTCCCGAGGGGGCGAGAGGCTACACCTTC. As protein: CSVPEGARGYTF.

The chain recombines TRBV28 with TRBJ2-7, with D tentatively TRBD2 (6 bases). Trimming took 3 bases from V and 1 from J, leaving 16 bases between them. CDR1 is MDHEN and CDR2 is SYDVKM in the germline V gene. CDR3 size: 16 residues. Here the CDR3 reads CASSFRLRDGSYEQYF. The CDR3 nucleotides are TGTGCCAGCAGTTTTCGTTTGCGGGATGGGTCCTACGAGCAGTACTTC. The full variable domain, in which reference TRBV28 and TRBJ2-7 provide the parts outside the CDR3, is DVKVTQSSRYLVKRTGEKVFLECVQDMDHENMFWYRQDPGLGLRLIYFSYDVKMKEKGDIPEGYSVSREKKERFSLILESASTNQTSMYLCASSFRLRDGSYEQYFGPGTRLTVT.

The rearrangement uses TRBV29-1 and TRBJ2-7, with 9 bases that match TRBD2. Germline V gives CDR1 SQVTM, CDR2 ANQGSEA. The CDR3 runs 20 residues. The V gene end was trimmed by 4 bases and the J gene end by 4 bases; junction bases not matched to a gene: 26. CDR3 sequence (DNA): TGCAGCGTTGTTCAGCAATATCTGGCGGGAGGGCGGAACCATAAATACGAGCAGTACTTC. This sequence encodes CSVVQQYLAGGRNHKYEQYF.

This chain connects TRBV10-3 to TRBJ1-1, with 9 bases that match TRBD1. The junction had 7 bases not matched to a gene; V was cut back by 0 bases and J by 11 bases. This CDR3 comprises 14 residues. Germline CDR1 and CDR2: ENHRY and SYGVKD. The CDR3 is CAISESGTGTRAFF. The DNA for the CDR3 is TGTGCCATCAGTGAGTCCGGGACAGGGACTCGGGCTTTCTTT.

This clone was detected only a few times. This chain joins TRBV10-3 and TRBJ1-1, with a weak D call TRBD1 (6 bases). Germline CDR1 reads ENHRY; CDR2 reads SYGVKD. V lost 10 bases, J lost 1 base, and 13 bases lay in between. The CDR3 consists of 13 residues. The CDR3 bases are TGTGCCACCAGGACAGAGGAGAACACTGAAGCTTTCTTT. It yields the protein CATRTEENTEAFF.

The rearrangement joins TRBV28 to TRBJ2-7; 13 nucleotides match TRBD2. From germline, CDR1 is MDHEN and CDR2 SYDVKM. The CDR3 has 16 residues. V shed 2 bases, J shed 3 bases, and the junction held 4 bases outside the gene matches. CDR3 amino acids: CASSLGLAGAVYEQYF. The CDR3 bases are TGTGCCAGCAGTTTAGGACTAGCGGGAGCGGTCTACGAGCAGTACTTC.

This chain joins TRBV6-1 and TRBJ1-4, with 8 bases lining up with TRBD1. V was pared by 4 bases and J by 5 bases, with 6 bases of the junction left unmatched. Germline V gene sequence: CDR1 MNHNS, CDR2 SASEGT. The CDR3 consists of 15 residues. DNA for the CDR3: TGTGCCAGCAGTGCCTCCGGGACAGGCAATGAAAAACTGTTTTTT. Its translation: CASSASGTGNEKLFF.

The chain employs TRBV30 and TRBJ1-1; TRBD1 might be the D (6 bases). The CDR3 is 14 amino acids. Deletions cut 2 bases from V and 1 base from J, with 11 bases between. Germline CDR1 GTSNPN, CDR2 SVGIG (reference sequence). In DNA, the CDR3 is TGTGCCTGGAGTTCAGGGGTGAGGAACACTGAAGCTTTCTTT. It yields the protein CAWSSGVRNTEAFF.

The chain combines TRBV11-3 with TRBJ2-3; TRBD1 is a possible D gene (6 bases). CDR1 SGHNT and CDR2 YENEEA come from the germline V gene. The CDR3 is made up of 14 amino acids. The ends were cut back, 0 bases at V and 5 bases at J, with 9 bases in the middle. The CDR3 coding sequence is TGTGCCAGCAGCTTAGAGGGGGCGGGAGATACGCAGTATTTT. It codes for CASSLEGAGDTQYF.

This clone was observed a single time. J is TRBJ2-1 and V is TRBV7-2, with D possibly TRBD1 on 6 matching bases. The CDR3 runs to 13 residues. Germline V gene data show CDR1 as SGHTA and CDR2 as FQGNSA. With 5 bases removed from V and 4 bases from J, the gap between germline ends came to 9 bases. CDR3 amino acids: CASSTQGYNEQFF. CDR3 DNA: TGTGCCAGCAGCACACAGGGTTACAATGAGCAGTTCTTC.

This chain links TRBV19 with TRBJ1-2, with D maybe TRBD1 (6 bases). V was pared by 6 bases and J by 0 bases, with 17 bases between. CDR3 length equals 16 residues. The V gene's germline CDR1 is LNHDA and CDR2 SQIVND (reference sequence). This CDR3 is CASRLSDSQTNYGYTF. For the CDR3, the DNA is TGTGCCAGTAGATTATCGGACAGCCAAACTAACTATGGCTACACCTTC.

The chain recombines TRBV7-2 with TRBJ2-1; D is ambiguous. Germline loops: CDR1 SGHTA, CDR2 FQGNSA. The CDR3 runs to 14 residues. V shed 2 bases and J shed 6 bases, with 11 bases lying between them. CDR3 nucleotide sequence: TGTGCCAGCAGCTTACCTGGCCCGCTCAATGAGCAGTTCTTC. Its translation is CASSLPGPLNEQFF.

The V gene is TRBV6-1, the J gene TRBJ1-1; tentative D call: TRBD1 (5 bases). Trimming took 8 bases from V and 3 from J, leaving 10 bases between them. The CDR3 sequence is 12 residues long. Germline loops: CDR1 MNHNS, CDR2 SASEGT. CDR3: CASPGGDTEAFF. The CDR3 DNA is TGTGCCAGCCCGGGGGGAGACACTGAAGCTTTCTTT.